This TCR beta chain was identified in a study of cytomegalovirus exposure and HLA in healthy donors. Notes on the study in general: Rarity characterized most TCR sequences, yet some public TCRs appeared in many donors. According to an earlier analysis, most TCR beta V segments yielded productive rearrangements about 87% or about 30% of the time.

Comments on this clone: Its antigen is as yet unknown.

The CDR3 contains 12 residues. Germline V gene sequence: CDR1 SGHAT, CDR2 FQDESV (reference sequence). V gave up 7 bases and J gave up 8 bases, with 13 bases separating them. Researchers ran the PCR with 60 Vbeta and 13 Jbeta primers. Only in-frame clones appear in the TCRdb table, and some are missing; sequencing was by immunoSEQ multiplex PCR. The sample includes 150,000 to 200,000 clones, roughly 70% seen only once; the top ten take 1.5%. The rearrangement joins TRBV11-1 to TRBJ2-3; the D gene is possibly TRBD2 (5 bases). The sample comprised PBMCs. The TCR was taken from a girl aged 10-17 years in good health and CMV-seronegative. Written as DNA, the CDR3 is TGTGCCAGCACGAAAGAGGGCGGTACGCAGTATTTT. Its translation: CASTKEGGTQYF.